These T cell receptor beta chains were read from a single sample in a study of blood T cell repertoires in COVID-19. The table came from immunoSEQ multiplex PCR; TCRdb's copy has only in-frame clones and leaves some out. The table lists 90,000 to 150,000 clones, roughly 85% of them singletons. The sample taken for sequencing was peripheral blood. Receptors originate from a man older than 75 with acute or convalescent COVID-19. Each CDR3 is given with its conserved first and last residue. Each record gives: D gene, V gene, J gene, clone size, CDR3 DNA, CDR3 protein. The D gene is left open where the match is weak. The size entry is marked missing in some rows and otherwise reads once, few, many or a size class.

TRBD1	TRBV30	TRBJ2-7	once	TGTGCCTGGAGTGGGGACAGCTCAGCCTACGAGCAGTACTTC	CAWSGDSSAYEQYF
NA	TRBV11-2	TRBJ2-3	NA	TGTGCCAGCAGCTTAGGGGGGCAGGTCACAGATACGCAGTATTTT	CASSLGGQVTDTQYF
NA	TRBV19	TRBJ1-1	NA	TGTGCCAGCTACACTGAAGCTTTCTTT	CASYTEAFF
TRBD1	TRBV6-5	TRBJ1-1	NA	TGTGCCAGCCGGAGGGACAGGTGGAACACTGAAGCTTTCTTT	CASRRDRWNTEAFF
TRBD1	TRBV24-1	TRBJ1-2	NA	TGTGCCACCAGTGGTACTTCGGGACAGGGGTATTCTGGCTACACCTTC	CATSGTSGQGYSGYTF
NA	TRBV5-6	TRBJ1-1	NA	TGTGCCAGCAGCCCCCTCGGGGGGGCCAACACTGAAGCTTTCTTT	CASSPLGGANTEAFF
TRBD1	TRBV10-1	TRBJ1-1	NA	TGCGCCAGCAGCAACAGGGGGCTAAACACTGAAGCTTTCTTT	CASSNRGLNTEAFF
NA	TRBV19	TRBJ2-2	NA	TGTGCCAGTAGTATATATACTAGCTGGGATGTCGGGACCGGGGAGCTGTTTTTT	CASSIYTSWDVGTGELFF
NA	TRBV28	TRBJ2-3	NA	TGTGCCAGCAAACTATTTGTGCTATCCACAGATACGCAGTATTTT	CASKLFVLSTDTQYF
TRBD2	TRBV28	TRBJ2-7	NA	TGTGCCAGCAGTTCCTCCGGGACTAGCGGCCTGGGGGAGCAGTACTTC	CASSSSGTSGLGEQYF